The rows below give T cell receptor beta chains drawn from one sample of a study of blood T cell repertoires in COVID-19. This table comes from immunoSEQ multiplex PCR, and its TCRdb copy is limited to in-frame clones, with some not included. The sample lists about 140,000 clones, approximately 80% occurring once. The sample comprised peripheral blood. These receptors were taken from a human donor in a cohort sampled during active COVID-19. Both conserved end residues are trimmed from each CDR3. Fields, in order: J gene, V gene, D gene, CDR3 protein. A D gene is named only where the DNA matches it firmly.

J gene: TRBJ2-7
V gene: TRBV5-1
D gene: NA
CDR3 protein: ASSLAGGVNSYEQY

J gene: TRBJ2-7
V gene: TRBV28
D gene: NA
CDR3 protein: ASTISSYEQY

J gene: TRBJ2-3
V gene: TRBV5-1
D gene: TRBD1
CDR3 protein: ASRRDRGTDTQY

J gene: TRBJ1-1
V gene: TRBV7-9
D gene: TRBD1
CDR3 protein: ASSPPGGTGSTEAF

J gene: TRBJ2-7
V gene: TRBV11-3
D gene: TRBD1
CDR3 protein: ASSNARDRGNYEQY

J gene: TRBJ2-2
V gene: TRBV27
D gene: NA
CDR3 protein: ASSSDRFSNTGELF

J gene: TRBJ2-2
V gene: TRBV6-2/TRBV6-3
D gene: NA
CDR3 protein: ASRPSAGELF

J gene: TRBJ1-2
V gene: TRBV2
D gene: NA
CDR3 protein: ASSTGTPSNYGYT

J gene: TRBJ2-7
V gene: TRBV24-1
D gene: NA
CDR3 protein: ATSSTGYEQY

J gene: TRBJ2-2
V gene: TRBV28
D gene: TRBD2
CDR3 protein: ASRGLAPTGELF

J gene: TRBJ2-2
V gene: TRBV11-2
D gene: NA
CDR3 protein: ASSPRRAGELF

J gene: TRBJ1-1
V gene: TRBV5-6
D gene: NA
CDR3 protein: ASSLRGGMNTEAF

J gene: TRBJ2-1
V gene: TRBV29-1
D gene: TRBD2
CDR3 protein: SVLILAGANEQF

J gene: TRBJ2-1
V gene: TRBV5-1
D gene: TRBD2
CDR3 protein: ASGQLAGTNNEQF

J gene: TRBJ1-5
V gene: TRBV7-9
D gene: TRBD1
CDR3 protein: ASSLGTGAGNQPQH

J gene: TRBJ2-3
V gene: TRBV7-8
D gene: TRBD2
CDR3 protein: ASSPGTSGSHTQY

J gene: TRBJ1-2
V gene: TRBV6-1
D gene: TRBD1
CDR3 protein: ASSEEGAAPANYGYT

J gene: TRBJ2-3
V gene: TRBV7-3
D gene: TRBD1
CDR3 protein: ASSSTGQGGDTQY

J gene: TRBJ2-7
V gene: TRBV28
D gene: NA
CDR3 protein: ASSLTAPQTYYEQY

J gene: TRBJ2-2
V gene: TRBV11-2
D gene: TRBD2
CDR3 protein: ASSTLLAGATGELF

J gene: TRBJ1-5
V gene: TRBV6-4
D gene: NA
CDR3 protein: ASSSVPGPEGSNQPQH

J gene: TRBJ1-1
V gene: TRBV5-4
D gene: NA
CDR3 protein: ASSLSRNTEAF

J gene: TRBJ2-7
V gene: TRBV30
D gene: TRBD2
CDR3 protein: ARDPTGNRLAGVVEQY

J gene: TRBJ2-7
V gene: TRBV28
D gene: TRBD2
CDR3 protein: ASSLLLLAGGPEQY

J gene: TRBJ1-5
V gene: TRBV19
D gene: TRBD1
CDR3 protein: ASSKGQGLEPQH

J gene: TRBJ2-1
V gene: TRBV7-9
D gene: TRBD2
CDR3 protein: ASSLTSADNEQF

J gene: TRBJ2-7
V gene: TRBV28
D gene: NA
CDR3 protein: ASVQGGTYEQY

J gene: TRBJ1-2
V gene: TRBV6-2/TRBV6-3
D gene: NA
CDR3 protein: ASSYPQGGRGYT